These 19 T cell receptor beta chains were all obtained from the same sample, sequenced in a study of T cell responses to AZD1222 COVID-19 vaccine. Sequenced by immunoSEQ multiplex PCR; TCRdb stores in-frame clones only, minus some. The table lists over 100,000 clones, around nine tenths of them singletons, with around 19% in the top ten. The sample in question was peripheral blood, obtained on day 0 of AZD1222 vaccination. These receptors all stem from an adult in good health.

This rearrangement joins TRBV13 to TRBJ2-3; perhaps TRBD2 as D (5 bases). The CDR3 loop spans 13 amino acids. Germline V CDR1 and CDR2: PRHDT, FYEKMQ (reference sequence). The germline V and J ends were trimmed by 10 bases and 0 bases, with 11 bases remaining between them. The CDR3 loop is CATQRTSTDTQYF. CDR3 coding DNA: TGTGCCACTCAGCGGACTAGCACAGATACGCAGTATTTT.

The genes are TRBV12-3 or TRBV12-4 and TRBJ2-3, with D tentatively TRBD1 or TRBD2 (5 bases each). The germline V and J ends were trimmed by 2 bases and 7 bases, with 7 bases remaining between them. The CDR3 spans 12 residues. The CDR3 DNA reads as TGTGCCAGCAGTTTACGGGGCAATACGCAGTATTTT. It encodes CASSLRGNTQYF.

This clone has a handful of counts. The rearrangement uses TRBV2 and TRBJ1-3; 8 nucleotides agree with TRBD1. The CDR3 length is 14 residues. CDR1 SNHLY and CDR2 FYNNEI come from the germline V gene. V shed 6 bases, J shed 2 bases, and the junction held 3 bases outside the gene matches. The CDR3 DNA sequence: TGTGCCAGCAGCGACAGGGGCACTGGAAACACCATATATTTT. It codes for CASSDRGTGNTIYF.

The CDR3 nucleotides are TGTGCCAGCAGCGTAGAGGGGTCGAGCTCCTATAATTCACCCCTCCACTTT. Amino acids: CASSVEGSSSYNSPLHF. The chain has TRBV9 and TRBJ1-6; tentative D call: TRBD1 (5 bases). Trimming shortened V by 0 bases and J by 0 bases, and 10 bases separated the two germline ends. Germline CDR1 and CDR2: SGDLS and YYNGEE. The CDR3 length is 17 residues.

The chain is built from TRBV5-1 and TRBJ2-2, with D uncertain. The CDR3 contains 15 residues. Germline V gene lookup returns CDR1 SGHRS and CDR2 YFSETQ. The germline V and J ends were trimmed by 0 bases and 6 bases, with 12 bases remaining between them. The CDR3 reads CASSLAVSNPGELFF. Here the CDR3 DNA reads TGCGCCAGCAGCTTGGCCGTCTCTAATCCCGGGGAGCTGTTTTTT.

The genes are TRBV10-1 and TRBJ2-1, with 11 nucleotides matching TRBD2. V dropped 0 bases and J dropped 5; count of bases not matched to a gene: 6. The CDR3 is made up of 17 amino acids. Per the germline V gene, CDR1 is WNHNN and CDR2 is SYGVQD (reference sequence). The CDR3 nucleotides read TGCGCCAGCAGTGAGTCGACCAGACTAGCGGGGAACAATGAGCAGTTCTTC. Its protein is CASSESTRLAGNNEQFF.

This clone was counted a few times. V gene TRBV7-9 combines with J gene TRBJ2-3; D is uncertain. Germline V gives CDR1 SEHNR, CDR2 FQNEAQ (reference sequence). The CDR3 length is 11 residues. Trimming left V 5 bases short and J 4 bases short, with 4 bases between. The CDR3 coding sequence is TGTGCCAGCAGCGACTCAGATACGCAGTATTTT. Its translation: CASSDSDTQYF.

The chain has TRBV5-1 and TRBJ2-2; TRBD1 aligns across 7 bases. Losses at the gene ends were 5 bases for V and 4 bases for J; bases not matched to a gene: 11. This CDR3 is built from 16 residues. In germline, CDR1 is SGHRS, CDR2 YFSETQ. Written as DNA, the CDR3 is TGCGCCAGCAGAAACAGGGGTGTTATTACCACCGGGGAGCTGTTTTTT. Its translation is CASRNRGVITTGELFF.

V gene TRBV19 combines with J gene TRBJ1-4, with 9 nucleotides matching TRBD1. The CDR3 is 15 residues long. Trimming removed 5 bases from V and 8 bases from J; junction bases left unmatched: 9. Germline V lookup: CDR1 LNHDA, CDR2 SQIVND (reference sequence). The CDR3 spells CASSYGTGMGEKLFF. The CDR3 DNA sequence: TGTGCCAGTAGTTATGGGACAGGGATGGGCGAAAAACTGTTTTTT.

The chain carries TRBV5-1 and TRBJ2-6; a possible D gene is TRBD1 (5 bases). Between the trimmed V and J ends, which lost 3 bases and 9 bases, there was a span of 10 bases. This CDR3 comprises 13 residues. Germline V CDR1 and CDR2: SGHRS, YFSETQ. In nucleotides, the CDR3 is TGCGCCAGCAGCTCTGAGACAGTCAACGTCCTGACTTTC. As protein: CASSSETVNVLTF.

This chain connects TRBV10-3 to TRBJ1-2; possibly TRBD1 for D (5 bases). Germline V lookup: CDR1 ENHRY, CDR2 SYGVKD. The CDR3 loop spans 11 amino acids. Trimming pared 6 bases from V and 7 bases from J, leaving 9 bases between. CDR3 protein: CAIRRGVGYTF. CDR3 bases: TGTGCCATCAGGAGGGGAGTTGGCTACACCTTC.

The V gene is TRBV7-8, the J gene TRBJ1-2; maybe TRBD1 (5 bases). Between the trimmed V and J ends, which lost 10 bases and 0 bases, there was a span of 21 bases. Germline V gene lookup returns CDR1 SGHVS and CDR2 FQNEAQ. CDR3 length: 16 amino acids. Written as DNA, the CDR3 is TGTGCCACCAATCCGGGACGGAATCCTTCTAACTATGGCTACACCTTC. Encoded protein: CATNPGRNPSNYGYTF.

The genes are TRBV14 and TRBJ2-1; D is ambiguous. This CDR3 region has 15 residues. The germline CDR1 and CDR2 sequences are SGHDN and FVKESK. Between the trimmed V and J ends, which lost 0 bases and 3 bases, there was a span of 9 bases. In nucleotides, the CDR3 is TGTGCCAGCAGCCAAGAGTCAGAGAACTACAATGAGCAGTTCTTC. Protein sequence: CASSQESENYNEQFF.

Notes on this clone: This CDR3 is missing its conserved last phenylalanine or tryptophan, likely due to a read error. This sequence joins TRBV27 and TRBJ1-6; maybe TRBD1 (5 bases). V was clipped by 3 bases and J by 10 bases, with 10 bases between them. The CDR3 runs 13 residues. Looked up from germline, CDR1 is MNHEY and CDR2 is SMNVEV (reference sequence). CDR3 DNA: TGTGCCAGCAGTTTGGGGGGTTACTCACCCCTCCACCTT. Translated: CASSLGGYSPLHL.

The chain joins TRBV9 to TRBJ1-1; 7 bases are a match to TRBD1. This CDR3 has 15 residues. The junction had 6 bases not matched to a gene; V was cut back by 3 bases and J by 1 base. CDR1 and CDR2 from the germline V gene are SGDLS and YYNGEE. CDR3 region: CASSAHTGENTEAFF. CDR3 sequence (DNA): TGTGCCAGCAGCGCACATACAGGGGAGAACACTGAAGCTTTCTTT.

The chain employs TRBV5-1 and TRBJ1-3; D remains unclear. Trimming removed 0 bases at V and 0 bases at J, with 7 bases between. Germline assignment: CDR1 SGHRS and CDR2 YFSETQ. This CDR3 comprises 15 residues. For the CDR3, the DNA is TGCGCCAGCAGCTTGGCGGCGAGCTCTGGAAACACCATATATTTT. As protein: CASSLAASSGNTIYF.

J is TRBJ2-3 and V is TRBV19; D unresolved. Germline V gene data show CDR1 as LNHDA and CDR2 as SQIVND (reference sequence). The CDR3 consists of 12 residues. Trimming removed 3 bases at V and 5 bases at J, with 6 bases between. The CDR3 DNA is TGTGCCAGTAGTATGTTGTTAGATACGCAGTATTTT. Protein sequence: CASSMLLDTQYF.

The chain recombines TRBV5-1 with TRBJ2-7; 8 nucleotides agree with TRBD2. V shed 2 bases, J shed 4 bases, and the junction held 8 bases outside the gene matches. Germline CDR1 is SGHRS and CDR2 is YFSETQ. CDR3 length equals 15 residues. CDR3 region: CASSFAGGRNYEQYF. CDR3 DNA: TGCGCCAGCAGCTTTGCGGGGGGACGAAATTACGAGCAGTACTTC. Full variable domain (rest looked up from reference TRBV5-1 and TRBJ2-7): KAGVTQTPRYLIKTRGQQVTLSCSPISGHRSVSWYQQTPGQGLQFLFEYFSETQRNKGNFPGRFSGRQFSNSRSEMNVSTLELGDSALYLCASSFAGGRNYEQYFGPGTRLTVT.

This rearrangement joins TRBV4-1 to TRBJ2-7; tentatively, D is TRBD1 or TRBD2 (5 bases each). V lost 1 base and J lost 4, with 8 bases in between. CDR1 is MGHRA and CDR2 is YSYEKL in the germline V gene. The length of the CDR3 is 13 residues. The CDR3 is CASSQVGTYEQYF. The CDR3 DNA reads TGCGCCAGCAGCCAAGTAGGGACGTACGAGCAGTACTTC.